The clone carrying this TCR beta chain was picked up a small number of times. Its matching antigen is unknown. The CDR3 length is 19 residues. CDR1 is DFQATT, CDR2 SNEGSKA, per germline (reference sequence). With 0 bases clipped from V and 2 bases from J, the junction kept 16 bases outside the gene matches. This sample was included in a study of type 1 regulatory T cells. Looking at the study overall: This in vitro CD4 product, T-allo10, is enriched for Tr1 cells and alloantigen-specific.

TCRdb analysed the reads with MiXCR anew, one entry per CDR3 protein. Here the sample spans roughly 65,000 distinct CDR3 sequences, about 48% being singletons. Study results and limitations: Compared with non-Tr1 cells, Tr1 cells showed a narrower TCR repertoire.

The chain has TRBV20-1 and TRBJ2-5, with 9 bases fitting TRBD2. The sequence came from a human donor in good health. The sequenced sample consisted of cultured non-Tr1 T cells, either the whole culture or a sorted T cell fraction (not recorded which). Here the CDR3 DNA reads TGCAGTGCTAGAGATTGGCGGGGGGCCTCTAGCGGGGCGCAAGAGACCCAGTACTTC. Residues: CSARDWRGASSGAQETQYF.